Listed here are 27 T cell receptor beta chains from one sample, sequenced in a study of T-cell reconstitution after alpha-beta-depleted transplantation in children (dated by TCRdb to the mid-2010s). The sample's treatment or condition label, in plain terms: allogeneic hematopoietic cell transplantation with graft depleted of TCRalphabeta T cells and CD19 B cells. The library came from PCR. Instrument on record: Illumina HiSeq 2500. To normalize quantification of the TCRbeta repertoire, the TCR libraries were built with molecular barcoding that relied on unique molecular identifiers. TCRdb applied fastp at Q25 and MiXCR to the public reads, then kept only in-frame beta chains. Each entry is one CDR3 protein sequence, shown with its most common DNA and genes. Recorded for this sample are about 600,000 distinct CDR3 sequences; under 25% of them occurred a single time. 13% to 15% of the sample is held by the ten biggest clonotypes.

The sample was PBMCs, mostly from graft donor cells, taken 360 days after TCRalphabeta/CD19-depleted stem cell transplant. The receptors were gathered from a boy in the first two years of life who had a stem cell transplant for acute myeloid leukemia, so the T cells may come from the graft donor.

This chain uses TRBV7-8 with TRBJ2-7; possibly TRBD1 for D (5 bases). Trimming shortened V by 0 bases and J by 4 bases, and 7 bases separated the two germline ends. The germline CDR1 and CDR2 sequences are SGHVS and FQNEAQ. There are 13 residues in the CDR3. CDR3 region: CASSLATEYEQYV. The CDR3 DNA reads TGTGCCAGCAGCTTAGCGACAGAGTACGAGCAGTACGTC.

The chain combines TRBV6-1 with TRBJ2-3; no firm D call. The V gene lost 2 bases and the J gene lost 0 bases, with 15 bases spanning the gap. The CDR3 is 17 amino acids. Per germline, CDR1 MNHNS and CDR2 SASEGT. The CDR3, as DNA: TGTGCCAGCAGTGAACGGGTGACAATGTCTAGCACAGATACGCAGTATTTT. It codes for CASSERVTMSSTDTQYF.

This clonotype was detected only a few times. V gene TRBV28 combines with J gene TRBJ1-5; 9 nucleotides line up with TRBD1. The ends lost 4 bases at V and 3 bases at J; junction bases unmatched: 4. The CDR3 spans 15 residues. Germline V gene lookup returns CDR1 MDHEN and CDR2 SYDVKM. CDR3 amino acids: CASSSGTGNNQPQHF. As DNA, the CDR3 is TGTGCCAGCAGTTCCGGGACAGGGAACAATCAGCCCCAGCATTTT.

This clonotype was seen at least ten times. The chain carries TRBV20-1 and TRBJ2-1, with 9 bases fitting TRBD1. Trimming cost V 0 bases and J 3 bases; bases outside gene matches: 6. Germline V gene sequence: CDR1 DFQATT, CDR2 SNEGSKA (reference sequence). This CDR3 comprises 16 residues. Written as DNA, the CDR3 is TGCAGTGCTAGAGATATCAGGACAGGGGTCTACAATGAGCAGTTCTTC. It specifies CSARDIRTGVYNEQFF.

In its sample, this clonotype was seen many times. V is TRBV15 and J is TRBJ2-1, with 8 bases aligning to TRBD2. Unmatched junction bases numbered 2, after V lost 0 bases and J lost 4 bases. The CDR3 totals 15 residues. Germline V gives CDR1 LNHNV, CDR2 YYDKDF (reference sequence). The CDR3 spells CATSRDRGGYNEQFF. The CDR3 DNA reads as TGTGCCACCAGCAGAGATCGCGGGGGGTACAATGAGCAGTTCTTC.

This clonotype was seen repeatedly, ten times or more. The V and J genes are TRBV12-3 or TRBV12-4 and TRBJ1-3; D call uncertain. V was shortened by 6 bases and J by 0 bases, with 9 bases between the two germline ends. This CDR3 spans 14 amino acids. This CDR3 reads CASRPAPSGNTIYF. The CDR3 coding sequence is TGTGCCAGCAGACCAGCGCCCTCTGGAAACACCATATATTTT.

The gene calls are TRBV25-1 and TRBJ1-1; TRBD1 matches at 10 bases. The CDR3 has 16 amino acids. CDR1 MGHDK and CDR2 SYGVNS come from the germline V gene. Trimming at V came to 5 bases and at J to 3 bases, leaving 9 bases not matched to a gene. The CDR3 here is CASSRGTGAGDTEAFF. The CDR3 DNA reads as TGTGCCAGCAGTCGGGGGACAGGGGCGGGAGACACTGAAGCTTTCTTT.

This rearrangement joins TRBV7-3 to TRBJ1-1; D call uncertain. The germline V and J ends were trimmed by 1 base and 6 bases, with 21 bases remaining between them. CDR3 length equals 17 residues. Germline V CDR1 and CDR2: SGHTA, FQGTGA. CDR3 sequence: CASSLKRGVTAAPEAFF. CDR3 nucleotides: TGTGCCAGCAGCTTAAAGCGGGGAGTAACGGCGGCCCCTGAAGCTTTCTTT. Together with reference TRBV7-3 and TRBJ1-1, the CDR3 gives the full variable domain: GAGVSQTPSNKVTEKGKYVELRCDPISGHTALYWYRQSLGQGPEFLIYFQGTGAADDSGLPNDRFFAVRPEGSVSTLKIQRTERGDSAVYLCASSLKRGVTAAPEAFFGQGTRLTVV.

This clonotype was seen only a few times. The chain uses TRBV20-1 and TRBJ2-3; 12 nucleotides match TRBD2. The CDR3 has 15 residues. Germline loops: CDR1 DFQATT, CDR2 SNEGSKA (reference sequence). Trimming took 3 bases from V and 6 from J; bases not matched to a gene: 7. The CDR3 coding sequence is TGCAGTGCTAGGAAAGGACTAGCGGGGCCCGATACGCAGTATTTT. Its translation is CSARKGLAGPDTQYF.

This clonotype was detected ten times or more. J is TRBJ2-1 and V is TRBV9; possibly TRBD1 for D (6 bases). Trimming removed 0 bases from V and 8 bases from J, with 18 bases in between. The CDR3 length is 16 residues. Germline loops: CDR1 SGDLS, CDR2 YYNGEE. The CDR3 DNA follows: TGTGCCAGCAGCGTAGACCCGGGCAGGGGTTGGCATGAGCAGTTCTTC. It is translated as CASSVDPGRGWHEQFF.

The rearrangement joins TRBV24-1 to TRBJ2-2; D gene uncertain. The CDR3 consists of 15 residues. Trimming stripped 6 bases from V and 2 bases from J, with 12 bases between. CDR1 and CDR2 from the germline V gene are KGHDR and SFDVKD. CDR3 protein: CATSPGSGNTGELFF. The CDR3 DNA reads as TGTGCCACCAGTCCTGGGTCCGGCAACACCGGGGAGCTGTTTTTT.

The chain links TRBV9 to TRBJ2-3; TRBD1 matches at 8 bases. J gave up 2 bases and V 0 bases, and 5 bases lay outside the gene matches. This CDR3 is built from 16 residues. The germline V gene has CDR1 SGDLS and CDR2 YYNGEE. The CDR3 DNA is TGTGCCAGCAGCGTAGCAGGGGACAGGACCACAGATACGCAGTATTTT. Translating it yields CASSVAGDRTTDTQYF. The full variable domain, in which reference TRBV9 and TRBJ2-3 provide the parts outside the CDR3, is DSGVTQTPKHLITATGQRVTLRCSPRSGDLSVYWYQQSLDQGLQFLIQYYNGEERAKGNILERFSAQQFPDLHSELNLSSLELGDSALYFCASSVAGDRTTDTQYFGPGTRLTVL.

The chain joins TRBV5-1 to TRBJ2-1; 10 bases match TRBD1. Trimming at V came to 4 bases and at J to 10 bases, leaving 14 bases not matched to a gene. The CDR3 consists of 16 residues. Germline V gives CDR1 SGHRS, CDR2 YFSETQ. For the CDR3, the DNA is TGCGCCAGCAGCAACAACCCGGGACAGGGGAAGTCGGAGCAGTTCTTC. Translating it yields CASSNNPGQGKSEQFF. Together with reference TRBV5-1 and TRBJ2-1, the CDR3 gives the full variable domain: KAGVTQTPRYLIKTRGQQVTLSCSPISGHRSVSWYQQTPGQGLQFLFEYFSETQRNKGNFPGRFSGRQFSNSRSEMNVSTLELGDSALYLCASSNNPGQGKSEQFFGPGTRLTVL.

The V and J genes are TRBV15 and TRBJ2-1, with a weak D call TRBD2 (5 bases). V lost 2 bases and J 0 bases, leaving 8 bases between the germline ends. CDR3 length: 15 amino acids. CDR1 is LNHNV, CDR2 YYDKDF, per germline (reference sequence). The chain's CDR3 is CATSRNGNSYNEQFF. CDR3 DNA: TGTGCCACCAGCAGAAACGGGAACTCCTACAATGAGCAGTTCTTC.

This clonotype was seen more than once but under ten times. The chain uses TRBV20-1 and TRBJ2-1, with D tentatively TRBD2 (5 bases). The V gene lost 3 bases and the J gene lost 9 bases, with 18 bases spanning the gap. The CDR3 loop spans 14 amino acids. Germline CDR1 and CDR2: DFQATT and SNEGSKA (reference sequence). The CDR3 DNA reads TGCAGTGCTAGTGTGTTGGTCGGGGTGGGTGAGCAGTTCTTC. It specifies CSASVLVGVGEQFF.

This clonotype was seen at least ten times. The CDR3 is CASGPGQGRGEQYF. CDR3 DNA: TGTGCTAGTGGTCCAGGACAGGGGAGGGGCGAGCAGTACTTC. This sequence joins TRBV12-5 and TRBJ2-7; 9 bases are shared with TRBD1. The CDR3 consists of 14 residues. V was clipped by 5 bases and J by 6 bases; unmatched bases: 8. Germline loops: CDR1 LGHNT, CDR2 FRNRAP. Full variable domain (missing parts from reference TRBV12-5 and TRBJ2-7): DARVTQTPRHKVTEMGQEVTMRCQPILGHNTVFWYRQTMMQGLELLAYFRNRAPLDDSGMPKDRFSAEMPDATLATLKIQPSEPRDSAVYFCASGPGQGRGEQYFGPGTRLTVT.

V usage is TRBV20-1 and J usage is TRBJ2-2; D perhaps matches TRBD2 (6 bases). Germline V gene data show CDR1 as DFQATT and CDR2 as SNEGSKA (reference sequence). With 3 bases removed from V and 6 bases from J, the gap between germline ends came to 23 bases. CDR3 length: 17 residues. Here the CDR3 DNA reads TGCAGTGCTAGGGGTTGGTTCCGGGGGTCAAATCCCGGGGAGCTGTTTTTT. Its translation: CSARGWFRGSNPGELFF.

This clonotype showed up just a few times. V is TRBV4-3 and J is TRBJ2-7; 9 bases match TRBD2. Germline trimming cut 1 base from V and 5 bases from J; bases unmatched to any gene: 9. The CDR3 extends over 16 amino acids. CDR1 and CDR2 (germline): LGHNA, YSLEER. The DNA of the CDR3 is TGCGCCAGCAGCCAAGGGAGAGCGGGGGGCGGGAACGAGCAGTACTTC. Its protein is CASSQGRAGGGNEQYF.

This rearrangement joins TRBV5-1 to TRBJ2-1; D remains unclear. The V end was cut by 0 bases, the J end by 0 bases, with 7 bases between. CDR1 and CDR2 (germline): SGHRS, YFSETQ. The CDR3 extends over 15 amino acids. The CDR3 region has the DNA TGCGCCAGCAGCTTGGAACCGAGCTCCTACAATGAGCAGTTCTTC. This translates into CASSLEPSSYNEQFF.

At least ten counts were recorded for this clonotype. This chain connects TRBV5-1 to TRBJ2-6, with a weak D call TRBD2 (5 bases). CDR1 and CDR2 (germline): SGHRS, YFSETQ. The V and J ends lost 0 bases and 1 base respectively, with 11 bases between them. This CDR3 has 17 residues. CDR3 residues: CASSLEVPGSGANVLTF. DNA of the CDR3: TGCGCCAGCAGCTTGGAAGTTCCGGGGTCTGGGGCCAACGTCCTGACTTTC.

This clonotype was counted ten times or more. J is TRBJ2-1 and V is TRBV29-1, with a tentative D call TRBD2 (5 bases). This CDR3 is 13 amino acids long. The germline gives CDR1 SQVTM, CDR2 ANQGSEA. The V end was cut by 1 base, the J end by 3 bases, with 7 bases between. CDR3 coding DNA: TGCAGCGTTGAAGGGAGGCTCTACAATGAGCAGTTCTTC. This gives the protein CSVEGRLYNEQFF.

In its sample, this clonotype was seen a few times. J is TRBJ2-1 and V is TRBV14; D may be TRBD1 or TRBD2 (5 bases each). Trimming stripped 0 bases from V and 7 bases from J, with 13 bases between. Germline V gene lookup returns CDR1 SGHDN and CDR2 FVKESK. This CDR3 has 15 amino acids. The chain's CDR3 is CASSQDHGTRNEQFF. CDR3 sequence (DNA): TGTGCCAGCAGCCAAGATCACGGGACGCGAAATGAGCAGTTCTTC.

This clonotype was seen more than once but under ten times. CDR3 DNA: TGTGCCAGCAGTTACCTACACTCCTCCATTGCACTCGGGGAGCTGTTTTTT. This gives the protein CASSYLHSSIALGELFF. The rearrangement links TRBV6-5 to TRBJ2-2; D gene unclear. The germline V gene encodes CDR1 MNHEY and CDR2 SVGAGI. The CDR3 consists of 17 residues. V was clipped by 2 bases and J by 7 bases, with 20 bases between them.

This clonotype has a handful of counts. The chain is built from TRBV28 and TRBJ1-6, with TRBD1 matching 9 bases. The CDR3 is made up of 15 amino acids. Germline CDR1 reads MDHEN; CDR2 reads SYDVKM. V was pared by 5 bases and J by 6 bases, with 5 bases of the junction left unmatched. The CDR3 protein is CASSLPGQGNSPLHF. The CDR3 DNA follows: TGTGCCAGCAGTCTACCGGGACAGGGTAATTCACCCCTCCACTTT.

The rearrangement uses TRBV6-7 and TRBJ2-1; D is undetermined. Being an ORF, TRBV6-7 has a function that is uncertain. The CDR3 is 12 residues long. The CDR3 DNA reads as TGTACCCGCAGTTTAAGGTTGGGGGAGCAGTTCTTC. Protein: CTRSLRLGEQFF.

The genes are TRBV29-1 and TRBJ1-1; D uncertain. Trimming shortened V by 6 bases and J by 2 bases, and 19 bases separated the two germline ends. Looked up from germline, CDR1 is SQVTM and CDR2 is ANQGSEA. The CDR3 contains 15 residues. The CDR3 DNA follows: TGCAGCGTGTGCCTGACGGGGATTTATAACACTGAAGCTTTCTTT. Amino acid sequence: CSVCLTGIYNTEAFF.

In its sample, this clonotype was seen a few times. The chain joins TRBV12-5 to TRBJ2-1, with 7 bases that match TRBD1. Germline-derived CDR1 and CDR2 are LGHNT and FRNRAP. This CDR3 is 15 amino acids long. V shed 0 bases and J 7 bases; nucleotides not matched to a gene: 6. The CDR3 loop is CASGLVLRGQNEQFF. DNA for the CDR3: TGTGCTAGTGGTTTGGTACTTAGGGGGCAAAATGAGCAGTTCTTC.